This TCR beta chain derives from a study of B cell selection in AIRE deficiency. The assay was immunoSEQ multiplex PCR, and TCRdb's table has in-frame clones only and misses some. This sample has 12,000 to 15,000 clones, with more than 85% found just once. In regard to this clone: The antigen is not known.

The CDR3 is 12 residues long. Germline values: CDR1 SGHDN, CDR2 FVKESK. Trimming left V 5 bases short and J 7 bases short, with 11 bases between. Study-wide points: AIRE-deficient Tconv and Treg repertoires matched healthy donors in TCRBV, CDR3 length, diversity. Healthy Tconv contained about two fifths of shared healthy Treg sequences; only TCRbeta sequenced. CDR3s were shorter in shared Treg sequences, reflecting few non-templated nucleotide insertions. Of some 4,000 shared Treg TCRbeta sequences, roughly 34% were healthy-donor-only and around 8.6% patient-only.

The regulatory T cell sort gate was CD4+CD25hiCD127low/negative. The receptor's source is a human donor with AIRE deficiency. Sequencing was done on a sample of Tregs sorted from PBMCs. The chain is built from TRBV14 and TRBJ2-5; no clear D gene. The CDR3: CASSFPWGTQYF. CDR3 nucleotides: TGTGCCAGCAGCTTTCCTTGGGGGACCCAGTACTTC. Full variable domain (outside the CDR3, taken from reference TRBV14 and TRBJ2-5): EAGVTQFPSHSVIEKGQTVTLRCDPISGHDNLYWYRRVMGKEIKFLLHFVKESKQDESGMPNNRFLAERTGGTYSTLKVQPAELEDSGVYFCASSFPWGTQYFGPGTRLLVL.